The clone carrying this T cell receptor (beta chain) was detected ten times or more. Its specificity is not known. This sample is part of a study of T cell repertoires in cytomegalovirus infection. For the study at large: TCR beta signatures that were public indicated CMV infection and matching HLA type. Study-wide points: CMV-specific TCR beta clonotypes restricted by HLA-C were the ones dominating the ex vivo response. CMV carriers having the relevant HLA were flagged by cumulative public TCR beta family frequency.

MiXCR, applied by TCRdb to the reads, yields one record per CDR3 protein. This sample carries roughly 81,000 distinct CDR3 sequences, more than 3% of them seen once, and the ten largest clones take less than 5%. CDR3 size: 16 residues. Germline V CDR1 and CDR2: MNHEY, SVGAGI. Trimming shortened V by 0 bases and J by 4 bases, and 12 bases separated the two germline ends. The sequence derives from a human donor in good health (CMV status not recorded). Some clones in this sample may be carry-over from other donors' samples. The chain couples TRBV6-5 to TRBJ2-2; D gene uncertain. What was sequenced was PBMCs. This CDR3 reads CASSYSKFPSTGELFF. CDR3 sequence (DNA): TGTGCCAGCAGTTACTCGAAATTCCCAAGCACCGGGGAGCTGTTTTTT.